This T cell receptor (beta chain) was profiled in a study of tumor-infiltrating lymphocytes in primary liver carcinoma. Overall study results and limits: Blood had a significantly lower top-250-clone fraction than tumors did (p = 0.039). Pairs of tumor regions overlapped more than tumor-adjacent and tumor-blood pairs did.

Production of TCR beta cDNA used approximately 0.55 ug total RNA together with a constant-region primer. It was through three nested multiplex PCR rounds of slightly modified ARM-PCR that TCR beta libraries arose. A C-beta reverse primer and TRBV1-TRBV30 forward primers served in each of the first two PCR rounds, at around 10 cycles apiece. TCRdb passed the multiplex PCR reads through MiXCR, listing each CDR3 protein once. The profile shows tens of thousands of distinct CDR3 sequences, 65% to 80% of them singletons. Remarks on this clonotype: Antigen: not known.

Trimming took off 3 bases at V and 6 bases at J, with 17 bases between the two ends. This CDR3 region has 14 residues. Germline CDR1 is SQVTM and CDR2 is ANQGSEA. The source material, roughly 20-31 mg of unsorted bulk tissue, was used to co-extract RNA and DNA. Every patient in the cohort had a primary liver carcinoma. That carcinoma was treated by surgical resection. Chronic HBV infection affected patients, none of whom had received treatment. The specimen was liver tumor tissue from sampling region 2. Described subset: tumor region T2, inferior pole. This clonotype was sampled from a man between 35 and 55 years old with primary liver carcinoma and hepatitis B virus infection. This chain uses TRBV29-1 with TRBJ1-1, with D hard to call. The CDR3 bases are TGCAGCGTTGAGAGGACGCCGCCCTCGCCTGAAGCTTTCTTT. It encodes CSVERTPPSPEAFF.